The 8 T cell receptor beta chains in this list originate from one sample, sequenced in a study of cytomegalovirus exposure and HLA in healthy donors. Only in-frame clones appear in the TCRdb table, and some are missing; sequencing was by immunoSEQ multiplex PCR. The sample yields about 140,000 clones, 84% seen once. Source material: PBMCs. All receptors come from a woman in her twenties or thirties in good health and CMV-seronegative.

This chain uses TRBV28 with TRBJ2-1; 7 bases line up with TRBD1. V lost 5 bases and J lost 3; bases outside the gene matches: 4. Per the germline V gene, CDR1 is MDHEN and CDR2 is SYDVKM. This CDR3 is 14 amino acids long. Here the CDR3 reads CASSPRGNYNEQFF. The CDR3 nucleotides are TGTGCCAGCAGTCCCAGGGGGAACTACAATGAGCAGTTCTTC. Based on the CDR3 plus reference TRBV28 and TRBJ2-1, the full variable domain is DVKVTQSSRYLVKRTGEKVFLECVQDMDHENMFWYRQDPGLGLRLIYFSYDVKMKEKGDIPEGYSVSREKKERFSLILESASTNQTSMYLCASSPRGNYNEQFFGPGTRLTVL.

The V gene is TRBV11-2, the J gene TRBJ2-1, with 10 bases matching TRBD2. This CDR3 spans 16 amino acids. V was clipped by 5 bases and J by 6 bases; unmatched bases: 10. Germline CDR1 is SGHAT and CDR2 is FQNNGV. Here the CDR3 reads CASSQNSGGALNEQFF. CDR3 DNA: TGTGCCAGCAGCCAAAACAGCGGGGGGGCCCTCAATGAGCAGTTCTTC.

The rearrangement joins TRBV5-1 to TRBJ2-2; TRBD1 agrees at 10 bases. CDR1 and CDR2 from the germline V gene are SGHRS and YFSETQ. The CDR3 is 18 residues long. V was pared by 2 bases and J by 6 bases, with 13 bases of the junction left unmatched. CDR3 sequence reads: CASSLLGQGGSSSGELFF. The CDR3 region has the DNA TGCGCCAGCAGCTTATTAGGACAGGGGGGTTCCTCATCCGGGGAGCTGTTTTTT.

This rearrangement joins TRBV7-2 to TRBJ1-5, with D tentatively TRBD1 (6 bases). V lost 6 bases and J lost 6, with 15 bases in between. Germline V gives CDR1 SGHTA, CDR2 FQGNSA. The CDR3 length is 14 residues. This CDR3 is CASSSQGGSQPQHF. In DNA form, the CDR3 reads TGTGCCAGCAGTTCACAGGGAGGGAGTCAGCCCCAGCATTTT.

This clone has more than one count but fewer than ten. V and J are TRBV7-6 and TRBJ2-1; TRBD2 might be the D (6 bases). Looked up from germline, CDR1 is SGHVS and CDR2 is FNYEAQ. This CDR3 is built from 15 residues. V was clipped by 0 bases and J by 2 bases, with 8 bases between them. CDR3 sequence: CASSLAGGAYNEQFF. CDR3 sequence (DNA): TGTGCCAGCAGCTTAGCGGGGGGTGCCTACAATGAGCAGTTCTTC.

The CDR3 is CASSTNFPGDTQYF. CDR3 nucleotide sequence: TGTGCCAGTAGTACCAACTTTCCCGGAGATACGCAGTATTTT. The rearrangement uses TRBV19 and TRBJ2-3; no definite D call. This CDR3 is 14 amino acids long. Between the trimmed V and J ends, which lost 4 bases and 5 bases, there was a span of 13 bases. The V gene's germline CDR1 is LNHDA and CDR2 SQIVND (reference sequence). Full variable domain (outside the CDR3, taken from reference TRBV19 and TRBJ2-3): DGGITQSPKYLFRKEGQNVTLSCEQNLNHDAMYWYRQDPGQGLRLIYYSQIVNDFQKGDIAEGYSVSREKKESFPLTVTSAQKNPTAFYLCASSTNFPGDTQYFGPGTRLTVL.

The rearrangement uses TRBV19 and TRBJ1-6; no firm D call. The length of the CDR3 is 20 residues. With 4 bases removed from V and 6 bases from J, the gap between germline ends came to 28 bases. Germline loops: CDR1 LNHDA, CDR2 SQIVND (reference sequence). This CDR3 is CASSRGNWADSRRGNSPLHF. CDR3 DNA: TGTGCCAGTAGTAGGGGAAATTGGGCGGACTCCCGACGGGGTAATTCACCCCTCCACTTT. The full variable domain, rest sourced from reference TRBV19 and TRBJ1-6, is DGGITQSPKYLFRKEGQNVTLSCEQNLNHDAMYWYRQDPGQGLRLIYYSQIVNDFQKGDIAEGYSVSREKKESFPLTVTSAQKNPTAFYLCASSRGNWADSRRGNSPLHFGNGTRLTVT.

V is TRBV1 and J is TRBJ1-6; no check of the table's D call, TRBD1, against the DNA was made. TRBV1 has pseudogene status. CDR3 length: 15 residues. For the CDR3, the DNA is TGCACCAGCAGCCAAGGGAACAGGAATTCTTCACCCCTCCACTTT. It is translated as CTSSQGNRNSSPLHF.